These 10 T cell receptor beta chains were all obtained from the same sample, sequenced in a study of human T cells and chemical hapten exposure. This sample's time point: patch test 2, 6 weeks after DPC sensitization. The sample's treatment: therapeutic diphenylcyclopropenone sensitization with weekly scalp DPC. TCRdb called the RACE reads again in MiXCR, with one record for every CDR3 protein. The sample carries approximately 87,000 distinct CDR3 sequences, about an eighth recorded once. The material was whole blood, obtained in connection with sensitization to the hapten diphenylcyclopropenone (DPC). The origin of the receptors is a woman in her 40s with alopecia areata. Some clones in this sample may be carry-over from other donors' samples.

This clonotype was seen a few times. The rearrangement joins TRBV7-2 to TRBJ2-3, with 10 bases matching TRBD2. Germline values: CDR1 SGHTA, CDR2 FQGNSA. This CDR3 has 20 amino acids. The ends lost 2 bases at V and 2 bases at J; junction bases unmatched: 16. In DNA, the CDR3 is TGTGCCAGCAGCTTAAGGAAGGTGGGCGGGACTAGCGTTTCCACAGATACGCAGTATTTT. Translated: CASSLRKVGGTSVSTDTQYF.

This clonotype was observed at least ten times. The rearrangement uses TRBV20-1 and TRBJ2-7, with 10 bases fitting TRBD2. With 4 bases clipped from V and 4 bases from J, the junction kept 4 bases outside the gene matches. Per germline, CDR1 DFQATT and CDR2 SNEGSKA (reference sequence). The CDR3 consists of 13 residues. The CDR3, as DNA: TGCAGTGCTACGGGACTAGCGAGTTACGAGCAGTACTTC. Translating gives CSATGLASYEQYF.

The J gene is TRBJ1-1, the V gene TRBV12-3 or TRBV12-4; 8 bases are shared with TRBD1. J gave up 5 bases and V 3 bases, and 5 bases lay outside the gene matches. The CDR3 is 14 amino acids. CDR3 coding DNA: TGTGCCAGCAGTTTTCAGGGGGCCGGGACTGAAGCTTTCTTT. Encoded protein: CASSFQGAGTEAFF.

The J gene is TRBJ2-1, the V gene TRBV6-2 or TRBV6-3; 7 positions match TRBD2. V lost 8 bases and J lost 12; bases outside the gene matches: 16. CDR1 and CDR2 from the germline V gene are MNHEY and SVGEGT. There are 14 residues in the CDR3. The CDR3 DNA follows: TGTGCCAGCGGACGGGGGGACTTGCTTAGTGGGCAGTTCTTC. It translates to CASGRGDLLSGQFF.

Many counts were recorded for this clonotype. The chain couples TRBV9 to TRBJ1-2; 10 bases agree with TRBD1. J was trimmed by 1 base and V by 7 bases; bases with no gene match: 4. The CDR3 extends over 14 amino acids. Germline V gene sequence: CDR1 SGDLS, CDR2 YYNGEE. The CDR3 DNA sequence: TGTGCCAGCGGGGACAGGGGATTTAACTATGGCTACACCTTC. Translated, it gives CASGDRGFNYGYTF.

This clonotype was counted ten times or more. The chain joins TRBV2 to TRBJ1-5; 9 bases fit TRBD1. The junction had 12 bases not matched to a gene; V was cut back by 6 bases and J by 6 bases. The CDR3 is made up of 16 amino acids. CDR1 SNHLY and CDR2 FYNNEI come from the germline V gene. CDR3 sequence reads: CASSAGQGVVSQPQHF. CDR3 DNA sequence: TGTGCCAGCAGCGCGGGACAGGGCGTTGTTAGTCAGCCCCAGCATTTT.

This clonotype was seen repeatedly, ten times or more. V is TRBV6-2 or TRBV6-3 and J is TRBJ1-2; D gene unclear. Germline V gene sequence: CDR1 MNHEY, CDR2 SVGEGT. V shed 2 bases and J shed 4 bases, with 14 bases lying between them. The CDR3 is 15 residues long. The CDR3 DNA is TGTGCCAGCAGTTACCCCGCCAATTTTGGCTATGGCTACACCTTC. This translates into CASSYPANFGYGYTF.

This clonotype was found many times. CDR3 sequence: CASSRTRNTEAFF. The CDR3 bases are TGTGCCAGTAGTCGGACAAGGAACACTGAAGCTTTCTTT. This chain links TRBV19 with TRBJ1-1; a weak D match, TRBD1 (5 bases). CDR1 is LNHDA and CDR2 is SQIVND in the germline V gene (reference sequence). Trimming removed 5 bases from V and 1 base from J, with 8 bases in between. The CDR3 has 13 amino acids.

The chain recombines TRBV29-1 with TRBJ2-5; D remains unclear. Per germline, CDR1 SQVTM and CDR2 ANQGSEA. V lost 4 bases and J lost 0, with 9 bases in between. There are 13 residues in the CDR3. The DNA for the CDR3 is TGCAGCGTTGTAGGGCGGTACCAAGAGACCCAGTACTTC. Translating it yields CSVVGRYQETQYF.

The chain is built from TRBV10-3 and TRBJ2-1, with unresolved D. The CDR3 is 13 amino acids. Trimming stripped 8 bases from V and 3 bases from J, with 11 bases between. Germline CDR1 reads ENHRY; CDR2 reads SYGVKD. CDR3 loop: CAIAGVIYNEQFF. CDR3 bases: TGTGCCATCGCTGGGGTTATCTACAATGAGCAGTTCTTC.